This T cell receptor (beta chain) was captured in a study of technical replicates of blood from a few donors. Sequencing used immunoSEQ multiplex PCR; TCRdb keeps in-frame clones, though not all of them. This table has tens of thousands of clones, 90% to 95% appearing once. This CDR3 contains 15 residues. V lost 1 base and J lost 5, with 11 bases in between. Germline V lookup: CDR1 MNHNS, CDR2 SASEGT. The J gene is TRBJ2-2, the V gene TRBV6-1; TRBD1 is a possible D gene (5 bases). The origin of this receptor is a human donor in good health. The sample was T cells isolated from PBMCs. Written as DNA, the CDR3 is TGTGCCAGCAGTGAAGGGTCAGGGTATACCGGGGAGCTGTTTTTT. Its translation: CASSEGSGYTGELFF.